This TCR beta chain was sequenced during a study of identical twins. Germline CDR1 reads ENHRY; CDR2 reads SYGVKD. The length of the CDR3 is 12 residues. Deletions cut 6 bases from V and 1 base from J, with 7 bases between. MiXCR, applied by TCRdb to the 5' RACE reads, yields one record per CDR3 protein. Of about 890,000 distinct CDR3 sequences detected, 12% appear once; the ten largest clones hold roughly 1.6%. The sample holds many counts of this clonotype. The sample also formed part of further work on yellow fever vaccine responses in identical twins.

The rearrangement uses TRBV10-3 and TRBJ2-7; a possible D gene is TRBD1 (5 bases). This clonotype was obtained from a woman under 30 in good health. The sample consisted of PBMCs. As DNA, the CDR3 is TGTGCCATCAGCCAGGGATCCTACGAGCAGTACGTC. Its protein product is CAISQGSYEQYV.